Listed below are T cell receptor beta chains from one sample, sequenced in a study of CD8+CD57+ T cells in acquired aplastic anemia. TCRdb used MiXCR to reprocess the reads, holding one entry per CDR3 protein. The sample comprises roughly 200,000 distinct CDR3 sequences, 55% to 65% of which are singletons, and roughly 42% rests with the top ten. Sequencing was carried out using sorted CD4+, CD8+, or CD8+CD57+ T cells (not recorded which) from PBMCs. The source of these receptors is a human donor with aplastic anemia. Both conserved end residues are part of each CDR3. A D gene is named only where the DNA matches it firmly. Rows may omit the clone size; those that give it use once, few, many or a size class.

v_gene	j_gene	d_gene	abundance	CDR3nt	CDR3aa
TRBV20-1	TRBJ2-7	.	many	TGCAGTGCTAGAGATAGGCAGGGAGACGAGCAGTACTTC	CSARDRQGDEQYF
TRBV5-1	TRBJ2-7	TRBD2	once	TGCGCCAGCAGCCCAACGTTCGTGGCTAGCGGGCGCTACGAGCAGTACTTC	CASSPTFVASGRYEQYF
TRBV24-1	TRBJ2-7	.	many	TGTGCCACCAGTGCAAGGGGACGGATCTCCGAGCAGTACTTC	CATSARGRISEQYF
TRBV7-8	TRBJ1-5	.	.	TGTGCCAGCAGCATAACGGGGGGGACGGGGCCCCAGCATTTT	CASSITGGTGPQHF
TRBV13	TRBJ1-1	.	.	TGTGCCAGCAGCTTAGGCCCTCGGGGTGAAGCTTTCTTT	CASSLGPRGEAFF
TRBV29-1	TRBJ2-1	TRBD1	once	TGCAGCGAGACCGGGACAGGGAGAGCGGATTCCTACAATGAGCAGTTCTTC	CSETGTGRADSYNEQFF
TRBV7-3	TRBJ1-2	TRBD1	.	TGTGCCAGCAGCCCGGGACAGGGGGCGGAGGGCTACACCTTC	CASSPGQGAEGYTF
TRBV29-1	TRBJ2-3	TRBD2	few	TGCAGTGCTACCCCGGGACTAGAGACAGATACGCAGTATTTT	CSATPGLETDTQYF
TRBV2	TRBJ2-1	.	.	TGTGCCAGCAGTACAGGGAGCCCCTACAATGAGCAGTTCTTC	CASSTGSPYNEQFF
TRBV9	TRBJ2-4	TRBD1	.	TGTGCCAGCAGCGTATCGGACAGGGGAAACATTCAGTACTTC	CASSVSDRGNIQYF
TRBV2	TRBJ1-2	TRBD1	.	TGTGCCAGCAGTGAAGGGGACAGGGGACTCGATAACTATGGCTACACCTTC	CASSEGDRGLDNYGYTF